The following is a TCR beta chain sequence with its context. What it binds is not known. This specimen comes from a study of regulatory T cells. CD4+ T cells were divided by sorting: CD25-high CD127-low Tregs, CD25-low CD127-high conventional cells. Whole-study results and caveats: Hydrophobic residues at CDR3 positions 6 and 7 were enriched in conventional CD4+ T cells of CD3G-deficient patients.

Amplification used 52 TRBV primers and 13 TRBJ primers. Produced via immunoSEQ multiplex PCR; TCRdb's table is partial and in-frame only. The table includes 30,000 to 40,000 clones, approximately 89% detected once. The CDR3 sequence is 13 residues long. V shed 6 bases and J shed 6 bases, with 13 bases lying between them. The germline gives CDR1 MDHEN, CDR2 SYDVKM. The TCR originated in a person under 35 with CD3G deficiency. The sequencing sample was made of conventional CD4+ T cells sorted from blood. The genes are TRBV28 and TRBJ2-3, with D possibly matching TRBD2 (5 bases). The CDR3 DNA follows: TGTGCCAGCAGGTCGGGGTGGAGGGATACGCAGTATTTT. Its protein product is CASRSGWRDTQYF.